One and the same sample provided the 13 T cell receptor beta chains below, sequenced in a study of vaccination effects on CD4 cells after COVID-19. Clones were sequenced by immunoSEQ multiplex PCR, and TCRdb holds only the in-frame ones, with some missing. Here the sample spans about 19,000 clones, around 76% being singletons. No antigen has been identified for these receptors. Sequencing was preceded by expansion of antigen-specific CD4+ T cells with viral peptide pools in the ViraFEST assay. An approximately nine-day culture period preceded the isolation of CD4+ T cells. It was between March and December 2020 that the person had a SARS-CoV-2 infection confirmed by PCR. This specimen was CD4+ T cells from PBMCs cultured with SARS-CoV-2 spike peptides, taken before COVID-19 vaccination. These receptors all come from a human donor who had a prior SARS-CoV-2 infection.

In nucleotides, the CDR3 is TGCAGTGCTAGTTTGCGGACTAGCAGAACCGGGGAGCTGTTTTTT. This sequence encodes CSASLRTSRTGELFF. The chain has TRBV20-1 and TRBJ2-2; 8 nucleotides agree with TRBD2. This CDR3 region has 15 residues. Germline CDR1 and CDR2: DFQATT and SNEGSKA (reference sequence). After removal of 3 bases from V and 5 bases from J, the junction contained 8 bases not matched to a gene.

This clone was counted between two and nine times. The CDR3: CASSHPFNTSPLHF. The CDR3 DNA reads as TGTGCCAGCAGTCACCCCTTTAATACTTCACCCCTCCACTTT. V gene TRBV6-5 combines with J gene TRBJ1-6, with D unclear. Per germline, CDR1 MNHEY and CDR2 SVGAGI. The CDR3 is 14 amino acids. Trimming cost V 5 bases and J 9 bases, with 14 bases left between them.

The chain combines TRBV21-1 with TRBJ2-2; the table assigns TRBD2, which was not confirmed against the DNA. TRBV21-1 corresponds to a pseudogene. The CDR3 extends over 18 amino acids. CDR3 nucleotide sequence: TGTGCCAGCAGCAAAGTTCAGACTAGCGGGGAGAACACCGGGGAGCTGTTTTTT. Amino acid sequence: CASSKVQTSGENTGELFF.

The chain uses TRBV2 and TRBJ2-5; D unresolved. Germline assignment: CDR1 SNHLY and CDR2 FYNNEI. This CDR3 region has 14 residues. Trimming took 5 bases from V and 5 from J, leaving 15 bases between them. The CDR3 DNA reads TGTGCCAGCAGTCCTACGGCCTTTGGCGAGACCCAGTACTTC. Translating it yields CASSPTAFGETQYF.

The chain uses TRBV4-2 and TRBJ1-1, with TRBD1 matching over 10 bases. The J segment lost 6 bases and the V segment lost 2 bases, leaving 12 bases of the junction unmatched. The CDR3 sequence is 17 residues long. Germline V gene data show CDR1 as LGHNA and CDR2 as YNFKEQ. For the CDR3, the DNA is TGTGCCAGCAGCCAAATTCGGGGGACAGGGGCTGGGGCTGAAGCTTTCTTT. It is translated as CASSQIRGTGAGAEAFF.

The chain recombines TRBV2 with TRBJ2-7; 9 bases map to TRBD1. V shed 5 bases, J shed 6 bases, and the junction held 2 bases outside the gene matches. This CDR3 spans 12 amino acids. CDR1 SNHLY and CDR2 FYNNEI come from the germline V gene. CDR3 nucleotide sequence: TGTGCCAGCAGTTACAGGGGGCGCGAGCAGTACTTC. Its translation: CASSYRGREQYF.

The chain joins TRBV7-8 to TRBJ1-4; 10 bases map to TRBD1. Looked up from germline, CDR1 is SGHVS and CDR2 is FQNEAQ. The CDR3 loop spans 16 amino acids. The junction had 6 bases not matched to a gene; V was cut back by 5 bases and J by 3 bases. The CDR3 loop is CASSHRQGAANEKLFF. The CDR3 bases are TGTGCCAGCAGCCACAGACAGGGGGCTGCTAATGAAAAACTGTTTTTT.

The CDR3 sequence: CATSAGVNYGYTF. The CDR3 DNA sequence: TGTGCCACCAGCGCGGGGGTTAACTATGGCTACACCTTC. The V call is TRBV24-1, the J call TRBJ1-2; possible D gene TRBD1, 5 bases. CDR3 length: 13 residues. Trimming shortened V by 7 bases and J by 1 base, and 9 bases separated the two germline ends. Germline CDR1 reads KGHDR; CDR2 reads SFDVKD.

This clone was detected a few times. CDR3 sequence reads: CASSYSAGGHTEAFF. For the CDR3, the DNA is TGTGCCAGCAGTTACTCGGCAGGCGGCCACACTGAAGCTTTCTTT. The J gene is TRBJ1-1, the V gene TRBV6-5; D is unresolved. Per the germline V gene, CDR1 is MNHEY and CDR2 is SVGAGI. V was pared by 0 bases and J by 3 bases, with 11 bases between. The CDR3 runs to 15 residues.

This chain uses TRBV5-1 with TRBJ2-7, with 10 bases lining up with TRBD2. V trimming: 3 bases; J trimming: 0 bases; junction bases outside the gene matches: 3. This CDR3 is built from 15 residues. The germline CDR1 and CDR2 sequences are SGHRS and YFSETQ. CDR3 coding DNA: TGCGCCAGCAGCTATCAGCGGGGGGGCTCCTACGAGCAGTACTTC. Translating gives CASSYQRGGSYEQYF.

The rearrangement uses TRBV10-3 and TRBJ2-1, with D hard to call. Germline V CDR1 and CDR2: ENHRY, SYGVKD. This CDR3 has 11 amino acids. Deletions cut 4 bases from V and 10 bases from J, with 8 bases between. The CDR3: CAISAEVEQFF. CDR3 nucleotide sequence: TGTGCCATCAGTGCCGAGGTGGAGCAGTTCTTC.

The CDR3 here is CASIGEPNTEAFF. CDR3 nucleotides: TGTGCCAGTATCGGTGAACCGAACACTGAAGCTTTCTTT. The chain has TRBV19 and TRBJ1-1; D remains ambiguous. CDR1 and CDR2 from the germline V gene are LNHDA and SQIVND (reference sequence). Trimming removed 7 bases at V and 1 base at J, with 10 bases between. The length of the CDR3 is 13 residues.

This clone was counted a few times. This CDR3 is CASSLDRGRYEQYF. Written as DNA, the CDR3 is TGTGCCAGCAGCTTGGACAGGGGGAGGTACGAGCAGTACTTC. The V and J genes are TRBV5-6 and TRBJ2-7; the match to TRBD1 covers 8 bases. V lost 0 bases and J lost 4; bases outside the gene matches: 3. CDR1 and CDR2 (germline): SGHDT, YYEEEE. The CDR3 is 14 residues long. Filled out from reference TRBV5-6 and TRBJ2-7, the complete variable domain reads DAGVTQSPTHLIKTRGQQVTLRCSPKSGHDTVSWYQQALGQGPQFIFQYYEEEERQRGNFPDRFSGHQFPNYSSELNVNALLLGDSALYLCASSLDRGRYEQYFGPGTRLTVT.